This TCR beta chain was sequenced for a study of CD8+ T cells in alopecia areata. Peripheral blood and lesional scalp punch biopsies were taken from alopecia areata patients. Notes on the study in general: Affected scalp, especially in alopecia totalis/universalis, had a higher clonality than normal scalp did. Mice showed TCR sharing more clearly than patients did, possibly owing to HLA.

This clone showed up just once. What it binds is not known. Following extraction, RNA underwent reverse transcription to cDNA, which served as the sequencing template. TCRdb's table, derived via immunoSEQ multiplex PCR, lists solely in-frame clones and lacks some. This table holds over 150,000 clones, more than 60% found once. The clonotype originates from a human donor with alopecia areata. The sequencing used CD4+ T cells sorted from blood, collected at week 0.

The CDR3 region has the DNA TGTGCCAGCCGCCCGGGGACGAACCACCTCTACGAGCAGTACTTC. Protein sequence: CASRPGTNHLYEQYF. The chain links TRBV7-9 to TRBJ2-7, with D perhaps assigned TRBD1 or TRBD2 (5 bases each). This CDR3 region has 15 residues. V gave up 8 bases and J gave up 3 bases, with 20 bases separating them. Germline loops: CDR1 SEHNR, CDR2 FQNEAQ (reference sequence).